This TCR beta chain was recovered during a study of control samples from healthy donors and cancer patients. Trimming removed 1 base from V and 6 bases from J, with 13 bases in between. This CDR3 contains 15 residues. Germline V gives CDR1 MNHEY, CDR2 SVGAGI. Assay used: immunoSEQ multiplex PCR; TCRdb lists only in-frame clones, some missing. The sample has about 92,000 clones; roughly 82% are singletons. This rearrangement joins TRBV6-5 to TRBJ2-4, with a possible D match to TRBD2 (6 bases). This clonotype originated in a woman aged 60-75 years in good health. The sequenced sample was blood. CDR3 DNA sequence: TGTGCCAGCAGTTACTATGGGGGGAACACAAACATTCAGTACTTC. It translates to CASSYYGGNTNIQYF.